The following is a T cell receptor beta chain sequence with its context. The data belong to a study of blood T cell repertoires in COVID-19. Looking at the study overall: Acute and convalescent COVID-19 specimens originated in the United States, Italy and Spain. From T cells, B-cell-depleted T cells, or PBMCs came the material, which was cDNA or gDNA.

Trimming removed 5 bases from V and 8 bases from J, with 12 bases in between. The CDR3 has 13 residues. The germline CDR1 and CDR2 sequences are SGHAT and FQNNGV. TCRdb's copy holds only in-frame clones and misses some; the assay was immunoSEQ multiplex PCR. The table includes 97,000 or so clones, roughly nine tenths detected once. The receptor was derived from a man in his forties or fifties with acute or convalescent COVID-19. Sequenced sample: peripheral blood. The chain links TRBV11-2 to TRBJ1-4, with D perhaps TRBD1 (6 bases). CDR3 amino acids: CASSLRRGEKLFF. Written as DNA, the CDR3 is TGTGCCAGCAGCCTTCGCAGGGGCGAAAAACTGTTTTTT.